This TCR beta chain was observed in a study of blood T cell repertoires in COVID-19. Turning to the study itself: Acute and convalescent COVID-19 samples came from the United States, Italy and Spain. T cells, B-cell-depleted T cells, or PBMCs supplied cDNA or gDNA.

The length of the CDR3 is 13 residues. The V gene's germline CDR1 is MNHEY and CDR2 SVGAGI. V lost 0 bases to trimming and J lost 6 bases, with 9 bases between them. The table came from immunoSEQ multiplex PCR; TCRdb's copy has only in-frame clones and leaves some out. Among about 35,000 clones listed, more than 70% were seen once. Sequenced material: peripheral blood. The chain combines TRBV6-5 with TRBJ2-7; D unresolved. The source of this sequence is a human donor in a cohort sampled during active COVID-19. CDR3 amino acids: CASSYSRWSEQYF. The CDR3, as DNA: TGTGCCAGCAGTTACTCCCGGTGGAGCGAGCAGTACTTC.